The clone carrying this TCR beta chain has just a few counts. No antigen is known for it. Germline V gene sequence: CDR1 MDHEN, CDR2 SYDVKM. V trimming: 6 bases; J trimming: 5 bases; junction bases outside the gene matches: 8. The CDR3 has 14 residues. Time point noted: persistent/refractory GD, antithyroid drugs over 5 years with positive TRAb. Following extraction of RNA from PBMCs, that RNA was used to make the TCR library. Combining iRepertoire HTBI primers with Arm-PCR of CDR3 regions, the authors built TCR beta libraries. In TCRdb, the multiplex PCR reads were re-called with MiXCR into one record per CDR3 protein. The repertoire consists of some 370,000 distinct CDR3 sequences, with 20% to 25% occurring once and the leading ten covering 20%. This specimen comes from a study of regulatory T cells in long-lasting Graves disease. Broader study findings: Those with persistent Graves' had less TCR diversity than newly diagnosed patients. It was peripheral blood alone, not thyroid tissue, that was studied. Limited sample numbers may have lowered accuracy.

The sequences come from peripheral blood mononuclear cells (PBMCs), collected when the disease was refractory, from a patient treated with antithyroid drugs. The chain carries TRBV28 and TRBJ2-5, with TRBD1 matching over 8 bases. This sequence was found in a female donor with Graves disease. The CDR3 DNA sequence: TGTGCCAGCAGCCGCCGGGACAGGTTGGAGACCCAGTACTTC. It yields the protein CASSRRDRLETQYF.